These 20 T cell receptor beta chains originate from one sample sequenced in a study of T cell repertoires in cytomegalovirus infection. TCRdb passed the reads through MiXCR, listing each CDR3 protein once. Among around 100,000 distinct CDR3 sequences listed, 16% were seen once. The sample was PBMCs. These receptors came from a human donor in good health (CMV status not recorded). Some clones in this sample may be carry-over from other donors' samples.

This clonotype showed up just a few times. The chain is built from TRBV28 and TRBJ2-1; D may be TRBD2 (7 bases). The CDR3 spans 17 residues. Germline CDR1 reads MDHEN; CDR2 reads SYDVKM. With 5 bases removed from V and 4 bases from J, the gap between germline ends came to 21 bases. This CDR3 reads CASSTRWGGGPYNEQFF. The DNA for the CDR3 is TGTGCCAGCAGTACCCGATGGGGGGGGGGCCCATACAATGAGCAGTTCTTC.

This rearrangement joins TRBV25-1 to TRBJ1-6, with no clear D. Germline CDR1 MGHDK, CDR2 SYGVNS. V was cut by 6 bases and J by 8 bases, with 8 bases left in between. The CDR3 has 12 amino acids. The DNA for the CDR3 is TGTGCCAGCAGGGACGCAGATTCACCCCTCCACTTT. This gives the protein CASRDADSPLHF.

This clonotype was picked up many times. In DNA form, the CDR3 reads TGCGCCAGCAGCATAACTGGGTCGGGACAGGGCGAAGATACGCAGTATTTT. Translation: CASSITGSGQGEDTQYF. The genes are TRBV5-1 and TRBJ2-3; 9 bases agree with TRBD1. The CDR3 spans 17 residues. CDR1 and CDR2 (germline): SGHRS, YFSETQ. With V trimmed by 4 bases and J by 5 bases, 14 bases remained unmatched.

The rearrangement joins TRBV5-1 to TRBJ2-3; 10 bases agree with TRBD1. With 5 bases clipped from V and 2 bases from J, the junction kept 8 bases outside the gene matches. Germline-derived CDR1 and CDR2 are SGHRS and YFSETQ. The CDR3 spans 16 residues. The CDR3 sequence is CASSSRTGGNTDTQYF. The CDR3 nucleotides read TGCGCCAGCAGTTCTCGGACAGGGGGAAACACAGATACGCAGTATTTT.

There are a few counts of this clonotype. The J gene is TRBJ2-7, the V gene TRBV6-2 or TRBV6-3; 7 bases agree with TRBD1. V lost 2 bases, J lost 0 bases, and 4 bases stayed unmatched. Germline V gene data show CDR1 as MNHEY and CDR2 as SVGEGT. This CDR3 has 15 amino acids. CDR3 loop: CASSYEQGNSYEQYF. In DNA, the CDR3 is TGTGCCAGCAGTTACGAACAGGGGAACTCCTACGAGCAGTACTTC.

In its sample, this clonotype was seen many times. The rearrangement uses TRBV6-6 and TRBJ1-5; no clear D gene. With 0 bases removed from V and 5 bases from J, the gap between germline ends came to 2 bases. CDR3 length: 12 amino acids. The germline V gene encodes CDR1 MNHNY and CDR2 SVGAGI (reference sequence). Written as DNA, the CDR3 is TGTGCCAGCAGTTACTCAGATCAGCCCCAGCATTTT. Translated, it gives CASSYSDQPQHF.

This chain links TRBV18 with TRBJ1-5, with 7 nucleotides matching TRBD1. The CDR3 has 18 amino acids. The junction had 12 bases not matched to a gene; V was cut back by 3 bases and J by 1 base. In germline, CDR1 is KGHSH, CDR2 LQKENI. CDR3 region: CASSPTQGRGRSNQPQHF. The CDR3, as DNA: TGTGCCAGCTCACCCACCCAGGGCAGGGGGAGAAGCAATCAGCCCCAGCATTTT.

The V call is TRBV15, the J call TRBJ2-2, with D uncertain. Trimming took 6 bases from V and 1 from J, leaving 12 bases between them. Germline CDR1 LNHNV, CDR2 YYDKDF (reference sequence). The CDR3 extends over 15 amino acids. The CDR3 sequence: CATSPVAENTGELFF. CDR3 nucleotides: TGTGCCACCAGTCCCGTGGCGGAGAACACCGGGGAGCTGTTTTTT.

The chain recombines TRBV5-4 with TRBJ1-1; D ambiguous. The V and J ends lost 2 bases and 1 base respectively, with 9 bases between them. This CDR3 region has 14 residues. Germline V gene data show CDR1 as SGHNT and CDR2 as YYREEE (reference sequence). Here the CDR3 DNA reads TGTGCCAGCAGCTTTGGACGGAAGAACACTGAAGCTTTCTTT. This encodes CASSFGRKNTEAFF. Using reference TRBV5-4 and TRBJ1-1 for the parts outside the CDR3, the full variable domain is ETGVTQSPTHLIKTRGQQVTLRCSSQSGHNTVSWYQQALGQGPQFIFQYYREEENGRGNFPPRFSGLQFPNYSSELNVNALELDDSALYLCASSFGRKNTEAFFGQGTRLTVV.

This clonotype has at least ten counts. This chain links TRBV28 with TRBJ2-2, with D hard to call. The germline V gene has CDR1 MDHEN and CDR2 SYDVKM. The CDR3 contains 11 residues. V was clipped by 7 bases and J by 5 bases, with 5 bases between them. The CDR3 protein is CASIRTGELFF. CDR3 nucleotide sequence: TGTGCCAGCATCCGAACCGGGGAGCTGTTTTTT. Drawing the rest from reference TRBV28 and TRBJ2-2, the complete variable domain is DVKVTQSSRYLVKRTGEKVFLECVQDMDHENMFWYRQDPGLGLRLIYFSYDVKMKEKGDIPEGYSVSREKKERFSLILESASTNQTSMYLCASIRTGELFFGEGSRLTVL.

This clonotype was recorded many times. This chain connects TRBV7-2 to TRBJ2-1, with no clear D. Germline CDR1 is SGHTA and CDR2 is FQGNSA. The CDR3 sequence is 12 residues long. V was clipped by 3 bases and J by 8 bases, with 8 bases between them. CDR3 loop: CASSLQRDEQFF. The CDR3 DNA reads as TGTGCCAGCAGCTTGCAACGGGATGAGCAGTTCTTC.

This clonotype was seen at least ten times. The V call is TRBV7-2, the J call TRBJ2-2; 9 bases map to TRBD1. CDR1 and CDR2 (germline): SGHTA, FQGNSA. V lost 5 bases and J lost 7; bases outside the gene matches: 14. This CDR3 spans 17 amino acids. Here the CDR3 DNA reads TGTGCCAGCAGCCCTACAGGGGGCCTTTGGTATATCGGGGAGCTGTTTTTT. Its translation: CASSPTGGLWYIGELFF.

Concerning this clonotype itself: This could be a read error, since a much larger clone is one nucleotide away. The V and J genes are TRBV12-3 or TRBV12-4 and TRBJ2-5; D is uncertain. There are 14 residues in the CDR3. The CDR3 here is CASSLTPRQETPYF. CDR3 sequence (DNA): TGTGCCAGCAGTTTAACCCCGAGGCAAGAGACCCCGTACTTC.

CDR3 protein: CASSSPVTGAALEAFF. The CDR3 DNA is TGTGCCAGCAGTTCCCCCGTAACGGGGGCCGCCCTTGAAGCTTTCTTT. The chain uses TRBV12-3 or TRBV12-4 and TRBJ1-1, with D possibly matching TRBD1 (6 bases). The CDR3 loop spans 16 amino acids. V was pared by 4 bases and J by 7 bases, with 22 bases between.

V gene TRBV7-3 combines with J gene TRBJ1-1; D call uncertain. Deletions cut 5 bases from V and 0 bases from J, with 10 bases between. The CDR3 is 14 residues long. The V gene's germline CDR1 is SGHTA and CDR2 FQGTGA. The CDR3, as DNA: TGTGCCAGCAGCCCCGTTGTGGTGAACACTGAAGCTTTCTTT. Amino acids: CASSPVVVNTEAFF.

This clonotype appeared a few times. The CDR3 nucleotides are TGTGCCAGCAGTGAGGGAGTGGGGGATACGCAGTATTTT. Translated, it gives CASSEGVGDTQYF. The rearrangement uses TRBV2 and TRBJ2-3, with D perhaps matching TRBD2 (5 bases). The V end lost 3 bases, the J end lost 6 bases, and 10 bases lay between the germline ends. This CDR3 has 13 residues. In germline, CDR1 is SNHLY, CDR2 FYNNEI.

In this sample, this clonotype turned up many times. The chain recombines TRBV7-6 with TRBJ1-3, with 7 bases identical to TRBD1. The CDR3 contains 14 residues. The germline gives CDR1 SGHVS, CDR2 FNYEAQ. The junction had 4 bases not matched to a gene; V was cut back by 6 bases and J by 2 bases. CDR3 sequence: CASSSTGTGNTIYF. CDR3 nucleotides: TGTGCCAGCAGTTCGACAGGGACTGGAAACACCATATATTTT.

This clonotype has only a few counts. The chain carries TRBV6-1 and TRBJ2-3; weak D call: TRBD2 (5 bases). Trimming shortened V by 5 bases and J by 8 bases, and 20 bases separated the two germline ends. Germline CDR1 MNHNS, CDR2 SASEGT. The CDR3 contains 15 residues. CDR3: CASSYVAPTEGTQYF. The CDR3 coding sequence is TGTGCCAGCAGTTACGTGGCTCCCACCGAGGGTACGCAGTATTTT.

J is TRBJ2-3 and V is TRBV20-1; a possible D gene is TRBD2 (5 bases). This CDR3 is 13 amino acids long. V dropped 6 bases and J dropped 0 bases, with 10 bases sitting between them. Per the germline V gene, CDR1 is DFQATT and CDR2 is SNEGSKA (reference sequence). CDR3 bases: TGCAGTGCGCCACTAGGGAGCACAGATACGCAGTATTTT. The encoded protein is CSAPLGSTDTQYF.

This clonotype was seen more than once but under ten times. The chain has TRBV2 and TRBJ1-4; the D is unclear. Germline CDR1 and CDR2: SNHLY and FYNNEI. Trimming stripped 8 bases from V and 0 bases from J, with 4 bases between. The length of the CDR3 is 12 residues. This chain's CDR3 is CASAATNEKLFF. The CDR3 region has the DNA TGTGCCAGCGCGGCAACTAATGAAAAACTGTTTTTT.